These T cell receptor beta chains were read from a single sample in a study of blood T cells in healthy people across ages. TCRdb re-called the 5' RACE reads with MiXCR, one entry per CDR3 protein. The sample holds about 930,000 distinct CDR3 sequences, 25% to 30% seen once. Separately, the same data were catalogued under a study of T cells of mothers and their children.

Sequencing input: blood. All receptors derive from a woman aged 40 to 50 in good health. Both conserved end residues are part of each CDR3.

CASIPTGRLLYNEQFF,TRBV21-1,TRBJ2-1
CSVAGAGRGEGTQYF,TRBV29-1,TRBJ2-3
CSASRELHNEQFF,TRBV20-1,TRBJ2-1
CASSPGTSVGETQYF,TRBV5-1,TRBJ2-5
CASSSSYTLSNQPQHF,TRBV5-5,TRBJ1-5
CSARLFQGTGELFF,TRBV20-1,TRBJ2-2
CASSFIQAARGGYGYTF,TRBV28,TRBJ1-2
CASSIEDYNEQFF,TRBV19,TRBJ2-1
CASSETAEVGYTF,TRBV6-1,TRBJ1-2
CATSRDRGVRYEQFF,TRBV15,TRBJ2-1
CASSIGLGSNTEAFF,TRBV19,TRBJ1-1
CASTPGGSGNEQFF,TRBV6-6,TRBJ2-1
CASSVDDIYEQYF,TRBV9,TRBJ2-7
CASSYWRGYTF,TRBV6-2/TRBV6-3,TRBJ1-2
CASSITPRGGSQETQYF,TRBV19,TRBJ2-5
CASSRDFSYEQYF,TRBV7-2,TRBJ2-7
CASSLNPTGTTNEKLFF,TRBV7-6,TRBJ1-4
CATSGEGGPFDEQFF,TRBV15,TRBJ2-1
CASSNRGLSYEQYF,TRBV5-1,TRBJ2-7
CASSLGQGASYGYTF,TRBV18,TRBJ1-2
CASRPLDRIAFF,TRBV28,TRBJ1-1
CASSVEDRSYDNEQYF,TRBV9,TRBJ2-5